Listed below are T cell receptor beta chains from one sample, sequenced in a study of molecular identifiers for immune sequencing clone quantification. TCRdb recomputed calls from the PCR reads with MiXCR, one row per CDR3 protein. The sample holds about half a million distinct CDR3 sequences, roughly 24% seen once. Sequenced material: naive CD8+ T cells from blood, with Jurkat cell RNA spiked in. Receptor source: a human donor in good health. Some libraries in this study had Jurkat cell RNA spiked in. Both conserved end residues are part of each CDR3.

v_call | cdr3_aa
TRBV7-9 | CASSPVGHNQPQHF
TRBV28 | CASQSVSGAYNEQFF
TRBV28 | CASSPLGGAGPYEQYF
TRBV20-1 | CSAIHLGRSSYEQYF
TRBV6-2/TRBV6-3 | CASSYSTGNQPQHF
TRBV29-1 | CSVDQSGTSSYNEQFF
TRBV6-2/TRBV6-3 | CASSYANRRGYTF
TRBV9 | CASSAGSNTGELFF
TRBV2 | CASSAPAPGGDQPQHF
TRBV19 | CASSIVLGRTKNIQYF
TRBV9 | CSSSLLATSSTDTQYF
TRBV9 | CASSFSSGGPPYEQYF
TRBV18 | CASSLITSSGANVLTF
TRBV29-1 | CSVDGLASSSSYNEQFF
TRBV7-2 | CASSPNILWSTGGRDEQFF
TRBV15 | CATSSAIRVEQYF
TRBV4-1 | CASSPPGQGSYAQYF
TRBV7-2 | CASSPGLAEDNEQFF
TRBV20-1 | CSARDYNEQFF
TRBV28 | CASSLEIGDLIEAFF
TRBV4-1 | CASSQAMGGGTEAFF
TRBV12-3/TRBV12-4 | CASSPGTAVQPQHF